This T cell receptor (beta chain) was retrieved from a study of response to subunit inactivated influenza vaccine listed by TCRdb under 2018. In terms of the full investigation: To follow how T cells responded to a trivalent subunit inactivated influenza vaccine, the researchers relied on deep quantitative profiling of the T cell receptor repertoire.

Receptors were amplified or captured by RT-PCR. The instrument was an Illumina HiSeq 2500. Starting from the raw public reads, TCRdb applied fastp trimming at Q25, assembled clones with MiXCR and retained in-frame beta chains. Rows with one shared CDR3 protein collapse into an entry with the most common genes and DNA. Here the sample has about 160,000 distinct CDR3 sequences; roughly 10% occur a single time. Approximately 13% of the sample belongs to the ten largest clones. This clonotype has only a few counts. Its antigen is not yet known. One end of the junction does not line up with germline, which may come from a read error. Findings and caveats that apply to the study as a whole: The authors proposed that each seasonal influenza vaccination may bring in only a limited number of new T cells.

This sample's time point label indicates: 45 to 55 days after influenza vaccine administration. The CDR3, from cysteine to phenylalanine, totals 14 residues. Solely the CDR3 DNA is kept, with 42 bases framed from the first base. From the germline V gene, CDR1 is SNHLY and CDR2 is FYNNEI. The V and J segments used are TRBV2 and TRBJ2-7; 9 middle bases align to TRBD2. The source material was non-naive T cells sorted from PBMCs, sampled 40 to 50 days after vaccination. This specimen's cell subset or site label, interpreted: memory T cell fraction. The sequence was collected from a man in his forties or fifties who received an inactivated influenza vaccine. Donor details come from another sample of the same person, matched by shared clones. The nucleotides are TGCGCCAGCAGCTTAGCGGGAGTGAGCTACGAGCAGTACTTC. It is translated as CASSLAGVSYEQYF.